This is a list of T cell receptor beta chains from one sample in a study of T cells after yellow fever vaccination. TCRdb reprocessed the 5' RACE reads with MiXCR, giving one entry per CDR3 protein. The repertoire holds 200,000 to 300,000 distinct CDR3 sequences, with 6.9% as singletons. This specimen consisted of CD4+ T cells sorted from PBMCs, obtained 15 days after the yellow fever booster vaccination. The receptors were sampled from a man aged 25-45 years who received the YFV17D yellow fever vaccine. CDR3s include the opening cysteine and the closing phenylalanine or tryptophan. D genes are given only for firm matches. A clone size is listed for some rows: how often the clone was seen (once, few, many), or a class if it is expanded.

TRBD2	TRBV7-2	TRBJ2-1	NA	CASSLAFSGGYNEQFF	TGTGCCAGCAGCTTAGCGTTTAGCGGGGGCTACAATGAGCAGTTCTTC
NA	TRBV28	TRBJ2-1	NA	CASSTGGAGSTEQFF	TGTGCCAGCAGTACCGGAGGTGCGGGTTCCACTGAGCAGTTCTTC
NA	TRBV7-3	TRBJ2-1	few	CASSSSQGNNEQFF	TGTGCCAGCAGCTCATCTCAGGGTAACAATGAGCAGTTCTTC
TRBD1	TRBV12-3/TRBV12-4	TRBJ1-5	many	CASSLTGGYQPQHF	TGTGCCAGCAGCCTAACAGGGGGCTATCAGCCCCAGCATTTT
TRBD1	TRBV7-2	TRBJ2-1	many	CASSTRTGGYEQFF	TGTGCCAGCAGCACCCGGACAGGGGGTTATGAGCAGTTCTTC
NA	TRBV11-1	TRBJ2-1	NA	CASSLVLGGRRGTRSYNEQFF	TGTGCCAGCAGCTTAGTGCTTGGAGGTAGGCGGGGAACCCGCTCCTACAATGAGCAGTTCTTC
TRBD2	TRBV18	TRBJ2-3	NA	CASSLLAGPQGDTQYF	TGTGCCAGCTCACTGCTAGCGGGCCCGCAAGGAGATACGCAGTATTTT
NA	TRBV5-1	TRBJ2-1	NA	CASSFGAGYYNEQFF	TGCGCCAGCAGCTTTGGGGCGGGGTACTACAATGAGCAGTTCTTC
NA	TRBV9	TRBJ2-2	many	CASSVALPGHRTGELFF	TGTGCCAGCAGCGTAGCTCTTCCGGGACACCGGACCGGGGAGCTGTTTTTT
NA	TRBV29-1	TRBJ2-7	few	CSVAPRRASTYEQYF	TGCAGCGTTGCTCCACGGCGGGCTAGCACCTACGAGCAGTACTTC
TRBD2	TRBV18	TRBJ2-1	many	CASSTGLAETQFF	TGTGCCAGCTCAACTGGACTAGCGGAGACCCAGTTCTTC
NA	TRBV7-7	TRBJ2-1	many	CASSLIPTGKNEQFF	TGTGCCAGCAGCTTAATTCCCACAGGGAAAAATGAGCAGTTCTTC
NA	TRBV20-1	TRBJ2-7	NA	CSARQGSKNEQYF	TGCAGTGCTAGACAGGGGTCCAAAAACGAGCAGTACTTC
TRBD2	TRBV5-1	TRBJ2-3	many	CASSLSGGPSTDTQYF	TGCGCCAGCAGCTTGTCGGGAGGGCCTTCCACAGATACGCAGTATTTT
TRBD2	TRBV25-1	TRBJ2-5	few	CASTRGGARTQYF	TGTGCCAGCACCCGGGGGGGAGCGAGAACCCAGTACTTC
TRBD1	TRBV27	TRBJ2-7	many	CASSAGTGVYEQYF	TGTGCCAGCAGTGCCGGGACAGGGGTGTACGAGCAGTACTTC
NA	TRBV7-8	TRBJ1-2	few	CASSPRGNYGYTF	TGTGCCAGCAGCCCCCGGGGGAACTATGGCTACACCTTC
NA	TRBV20-1	TRBJ2-7	few	CSAREGGDREFRLDSYEQYF	TGCAGTGCTAGAGAAGGAGGGGACCGAGAGTTCAGACTAGATTCCTACGAGCAGTACTTC
NA	TRBV20-1	TRBJ1-1	few	CSVKPLDTEAFF	TGCAGTGTCAAGCCCCTGGACACTGAAGCTTTCTTT
NA	TRBV19	TRBJ1-5	NA	CASSIWGVGQPQHF	TGTGCCAGTAGTATATGGGGCGTGGGACAGCCCCAGCATTTT
NA	TRBV7-9	TRBJ2-1	NA	CASSPGLHYEQFF	TGTGCCAGCAGCCCGGGGCTACACTATGAGCAGTTCTTC
NA	TRBV7-9	TRBJ1-1	few	CASSPEIVAFF	TGTGCCAGCAGCCCCGAAATAGTAGCTTTCTTT
TRBD2	TRBV3-1	TRBJ2-2	NA	CATSRGLAGVNTGELFF	TGTGCCACCAGCCGTGGACTAGCGGGAGTGAACACCGGGGAGCTGTTTTTT
NA	TRBV6-1	TRBJ1-2	NA	CASRPLTGSSFGYTF	TGTGCCAGCAGACCCTTAACGGGGTCTAGTTTCGGCTACACCTTC
NA	TRBV5-6	TRBJ2-1	NA	CASSLRVTTDNEQFF	TGTGCCAGCAGCTTAAGGGTTACAACGGACAATGAGCAGTTCTTC
NA	TRBV27	TRBJ2-7	many	CASSLSRGYEQYF	TGTGCCAGCAGCTTATCCAGAGGCTACGAGCAGTACTTC
TRBD2	TRBV28	TRBJ2-1	many	CASTVGGRVYNEQFF	TGTGCCAGCACCGTGGGGGGGAGGGTTTACAATGAGCAGTTCTTC
TRBD1	TRBV4-1	TRBJ1-4	many	CASTPTGQQEKLFF	TGCGCCAGCACCCCGACAGGGCAACAGGAAAAACTGTTTTTT
TRBD2	TRBV5-1	TRBJ2-7	few	CASSFGTSGYSYEQYF	TGCGCCAGCAGCTTCGGGACTAGCGGTTACTCCTACGAGCAGTACTTC
NA	TRBV15	TRBJ2-4	few	CATSRGGGGLAKNIQYF	TGTGCCACCAGCAGGGGTGGGGGGGGCCTAGCCAAAAACATTCAGTACTTC
NA	TRBV5-6	TRBJ2-3	many	CASGLFTDTQYF	TGTGCCAGCGGACTATTCACAGATACGCAGTATTTT
NA	TRBV28	TRBJ1-5	few	CASSFIRPSNQPQHF	TGTGCCAGCAGTTTTATCAGGCCCAGCAATCAGCCCCAGCATTTT
NA	TRBV6-1	TRBJ2-7	NA	CASSRQLPHEQYF	TGTGCCAGCAGCCGACAACTACCCCACGAGCAGTACTTC
TRBD2	TRBV12-3/TRBV12-4	TRBJ2-4	NA	CASKSGTSVNIQYF	TGTGCCAGCAAATCCGGGACTAGCGTAAACATTCAGTACTTC
NA	TRBV5-1	TRBJ2-5	many	CASSLGSGPGETQYF	TGCGCCAGCAGCTTGGGCAGCGGGCCCGGGGAGACCCAGTACTTC
TRBD1	TRBV5-6	TRBJ1-5	few	CASSHHRGKLRQPQHF	TGTGCCAGCAGTCACCACAGGGGAAAGCTGCGTCAGCCCCAGCATTTT